This T cell receptor (beta chain) was sequenced in a study of control samples from healthy donors and cancer patients. The CDR3 extends over 14 amino acids. Germline V gene lookup returns CDR1 MNHNS and CDR2 SASEGT. J gave up 8 bases and V 3 bases, and 7 bases lay outside the gene matches. Libraries were prepared by immunoSEQ multiplex PCR; TCRdb keeps only in-frame clonotypes and omits some of them. The sample shows more than 100,000 clones, approximately 90% of them seen only once. Source material: PBMCs. The clonotype was recovered from a man aged 55 to 70 with lung cancer. The V gene is TRBV6-1, the J gene TRBJ1-2; 9 bases are shared with TRBD1. In DNA form, the CDR3 reads TGTGCCAGCAGTGACCTCGGGACAGGGCAAGGCTACACCTTC. This codes for CASSDLGTGQGYTF.